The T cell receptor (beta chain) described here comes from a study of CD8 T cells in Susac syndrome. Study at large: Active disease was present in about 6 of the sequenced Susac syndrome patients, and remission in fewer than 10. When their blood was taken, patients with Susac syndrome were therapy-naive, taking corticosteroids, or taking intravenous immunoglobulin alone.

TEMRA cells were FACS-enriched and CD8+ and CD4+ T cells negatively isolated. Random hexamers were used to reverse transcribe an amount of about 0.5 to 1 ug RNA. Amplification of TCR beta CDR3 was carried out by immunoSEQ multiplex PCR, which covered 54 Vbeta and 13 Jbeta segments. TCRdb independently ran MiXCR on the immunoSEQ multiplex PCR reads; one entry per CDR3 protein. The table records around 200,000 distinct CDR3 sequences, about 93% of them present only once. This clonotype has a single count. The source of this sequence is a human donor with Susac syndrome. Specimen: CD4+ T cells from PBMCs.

The CDR3 nucleotides are TGTGCCAGCAGTGAAAGAACCTCCTGGTCACCCCTCCACTTT. It is translated as CASSERTSWSPLHF. V gene TRBV2 combines with J gene TRBJ1-6; D is unresolved. Trimming pared 2 bases from V and 10 bases from J, leaving 12 bases between. The CDR3 runs to 14 residues. Germline CDR1 reads SNHLY; CDR2 reads FYNNEI.